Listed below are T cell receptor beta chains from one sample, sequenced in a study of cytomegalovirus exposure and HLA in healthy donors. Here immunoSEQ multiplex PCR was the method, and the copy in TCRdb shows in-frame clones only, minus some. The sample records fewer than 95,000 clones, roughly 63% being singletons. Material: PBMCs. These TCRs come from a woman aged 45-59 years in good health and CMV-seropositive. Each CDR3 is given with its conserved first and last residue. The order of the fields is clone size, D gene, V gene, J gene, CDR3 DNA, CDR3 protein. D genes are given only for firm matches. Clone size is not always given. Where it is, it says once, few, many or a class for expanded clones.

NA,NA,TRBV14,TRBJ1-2,TGTGCCAGCAGCCAAGATAGTGGACAGCGAGGCTACACCTTC,CASSQDSGQRGYTF
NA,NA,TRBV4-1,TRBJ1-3,TGCGCCAGCAGCCCGTCGGAGGGGCACTCTGGAAACACCATATATTTT,CASSPSEGHSGNTIYF
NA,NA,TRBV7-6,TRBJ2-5,TGTGCCAGCAGCTTATGGGGGTCTCCAGTCGGGGGAGAGACCCAGTACTTC,CASSLWGSPVGGETQYF
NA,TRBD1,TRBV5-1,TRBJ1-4,TGCGCCAGCAGCCAAGGACAGGGTAATAGACTGTTTTTT,CASSQGQGNRLFF
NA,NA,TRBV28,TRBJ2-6,TGTGCCAGCAGTTTAGGGGCACCCTCTGATGCACCGGGGGCCAACGTCCTGACTTTC,CASSLGAPSDAPGANVLTF
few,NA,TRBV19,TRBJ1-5,TGTGCCAGTAGCCCGACAGAAAATCAGCCCCAGCATTTT,CASSPTENQPQHF
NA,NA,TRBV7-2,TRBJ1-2,TGTGCCAGCAGCACGGGGGGGACGGCTCCCTTTAACTATGGCTACACCTTC,CASSTGGTAPFNYGYTF
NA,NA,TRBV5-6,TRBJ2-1,TGTGCCAGCAGCTTGGGCGGGGGATACCAGGGGAATGAGCAGTTCTTC,CASSLGGGYQGNEQFF
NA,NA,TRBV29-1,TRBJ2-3,TGCAGCGTTGACGGGGGTTACACAGATACGCAGTATTTT,CSVDGGYTDTQYF
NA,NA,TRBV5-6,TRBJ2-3,TGTGCCAGCAGCTTACTATCTCCTACTAGCACAGATACGCAGTATTTT,CASSLLSPTSTDTQYF
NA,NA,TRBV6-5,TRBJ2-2,TGTGCCAGCAGTTACTCCTTAAGGGGTGGCGGGGAGCTGTTTTTT,CASSYSLRGGGELFF
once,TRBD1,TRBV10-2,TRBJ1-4,TGCGCCAGCAGTGATGGACAGGGGAAGGAAAAACTGTTTTTT,CASSDGQGKEKLFF
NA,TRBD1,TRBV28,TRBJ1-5,TGTGCCAGCAGCCCCGAATTTGAGGGGGCGGATCAGCCCCAGCATTTT,CASSPEFEGADQPQHF
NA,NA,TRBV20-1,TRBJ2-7,TGCAGTGCCCAGGGTAACCGCGAGCAGTACTTC,CSAQGNREQYF
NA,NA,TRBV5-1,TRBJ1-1,TGCGCCAGCAGCTCTGACAGTGAATGGACTGAAGCTTTCTTT,CASSSDSEWTEAFF
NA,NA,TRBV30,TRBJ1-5,TGTGCCTGGGGCCGGGACACACTCAATCAGCCCCAGCATTTT,CAWGRDTLNQPQHF
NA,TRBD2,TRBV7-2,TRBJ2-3,TGTGCCAGCAAAGCGGGGGGGGGATCGGATACGCAGTATTTT,CASKAGGGSDTQYF
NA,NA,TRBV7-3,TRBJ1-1,TGTGCCAGCAGCTTAACAGGGGAAAACACTGAAGCTTTCTTT,CASSLTGENTEAFF
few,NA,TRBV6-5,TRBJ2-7,TGTGCCGGGGACCGGCAGGGGGGCGAGCAGTACTTC,CAGDRQGGEQYF
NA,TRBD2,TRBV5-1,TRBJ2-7,TGCGCCAGCAGCTTGGGCCCCACCGGGACTAGCCCCTACGAGCAGTACTTC,CASSLGPTGTSPYEQYF
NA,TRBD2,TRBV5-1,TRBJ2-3,TGCGCCAGCAGCTTGGGGCTAGCGGGGGGTCCCGGGGCAGATACGCAGTATTTT,CASSLGLAGGPGADTQYF